The 2 T cell receptor beta chains given below trace back to one sample, sequenced in a study of early T cells in non-severe SARS-CoV-2 infection. In TCRdb, the 5' RACE reads were re-called with MiXCR into one record per CDR3 protein. The table has about 82,000 distinct CDR3 sequences, about 13% seen once; the top ten hold about 6.4%. The sample taken for sequencing was whole blood. These receptors originate from an adult who was a healthcare worker with PCR-confirmed SARS-CoV-2 infection or an uninfected control (not recorded which).

This clonotype was detected many times. The V gene is TRBV20-1, the J gene TRBJ2-2; 8 bases are a match to TRBD2. CDR3 size: 13 residues. From germline, CDR1 is DFQATT and CDR2 SNEGSKA (reference sequence). V lost 3 bases, J lost 4 bases, and 1 base stayed unmatched. CDR3 DNA: TGCAGTGCTAGGGGGACTAGCACCGGGGAGCTGTTTTTT. This translates into CSARGTSTGELFF.

V is TRBV10-3 and J is TRBJ1-1; D is undetermined. The CDR3 contains 13 residues. Germline V gives CDR1 ENHRY, CDR2 SYGVKD. Trimming cost V 3 bases and J 0 bases, with 5 bases left between them. The CDR3 coding sequence is TGTGCCATCAGTGAACCGCTGAACACTGAAGCTTTCTTT. This gives the protein CAISEPLNTEAFF.